Listed here are 15 T cell receptor beta chains from one sample, sequenced in a study of siplizumab effects on memory and regulatory T cells. Using immunoSEQ multiplex PCR, the repertoire was profiled, and TCRdb retains in-frame clones only, with some absent. Of tens of thousands of clones listed, 70% to 90% are singletons. Sequences were obtained from memory CD4+ T cells sorted from blood. These receptor sequences come from a human donor in good health.

This clone was counted a few times. The chain recombines TRBV12-5 with TRBJ2-2; D possibly corresponds to TRBD2 (6 bases). The germline V gene encodes CDR1 LGHNT and CDR2 FRNRAP. Trimming removed 8 bases from V and 1 base from J, with 8 bases in between. The length of the CDR3 is 13 residues. The CDR3 here is CASKEGNTGELFF. The CDR3 coding sequence is TGTGCTAGTAAGGAGGGGAACACCGGGGAGCTGTTTTTT.

The rearrangement uses TRBV29-1 and TRBJ2-1; the match to TRBD2 covers 11 bases. Germline V lookup: CDR1 SQVTM, CDR2 ANQGSEA. The V and J ends lost 4 bases and 4 bases, in that order; junction bases with no gene match: 15. CDR3 length equals 18 residues. In DNA form, the CDR3 reads TGCAGCGTTGGTGGTGGGCTAGCGGGGGGCCGGGCTTACAATGAGCAGTTCTTC. The encoded protein is CSVGGGLAGGRAYNEQFF.

The genes are TRBV6-5 and TRBJ1-6; D gene unclear. Trimming pared 7 bases from V and 8 bases from J, leaving 15 bases between. Per the germline V gene, CDR1 is MNHEY and CDR2 is SVGAGI. This CDR3 contains 14 residues. The CDR3 is CASKYGGTHSPLHF. The DNA for the CDR3 is TGTGCCAGCAAATACGGAGGAACCCATTCACCCCTCCACTTT.

The V call is TRBV11-2, the J call TRBJ2-1, with 7 bases aligning to TRBD1. Trimming cost V 4 bases and J 7 bases; bases outside gene matches: 7. The CDR3 is 14 amino acids. Germline lookup yields CDR1 SGHAT and CDR2 FQNNGV. The CDR3 loop is CASSSPGQWNEQFF. The DNA for the CDR3 is TGTGCCAGCAGCTCTCCGGGACAGTGGAATGAGCAGTTCTTC.

The rearrangement uses TRBV6-5 and TRBJ1-1, with TRBD1 identical over 10 bases. CDR1 MNHEY and CDR2 SVGAGI come from the germline V gene. There are 16 residues in the CDR3. J was trimmed by 4 bases and V by 2 bases; bases with no gene match: 7. The CDR3 DNA reads TGTGCCAGCAGTTACCCGACAGGGGGCTTGGGCACTGAAGCTTTCTTT. Translating it yields CASSYPTGGLGTEAFF.

The rearrangement links TRBV6-6 to TRBJ2-7, with D possibly matching TRBD1 (6 bases). V gave up 0 bases and J gave up 7 bases, with 10 bases separating them. The germline V gene encodes CDR1 MNHNY and CDR2 SVGAGI (reference sequence). This CDR3 spans 13 amino acids. CDR3 DNA: TGTGCCAGCAGTTACTCGAGGGACATGGAGCAGTACTTC. Translating gives CASSYSRDMEQYF.

The rearrangement links TRBV5-6 to TRBJ2-5; TRBD2 matches 8 bases. J was trimmed by 4 bases and V by 5 bases; bases with no gene match: 10. Germline V lookup: CDR1 SGHDT, CDR2 YYEEEE. The CDR3 runs to 15 residues. The CDR3 protein is CASRSPGAGGETQYF. DNA of the CDR3: TGTGCCAGCAGATCACCAGGGGCGGGGGGAGAGACCCAGTACTTC.

This chain links TRBV6-5 with TRBJ1-1; the D gene is possibly TRBD1 (6 bases). Trimming cost V 0 bases and J 8 bases, with 16 bases left between them. CDR1 is MNHEY and CDR2 is SVGAGI in the germline V gene. The CDR3 has 15 amino acids. CDR3 nucleotide sequence: TGTGCCAGCAGTTACTCTAGGGGGAGCACCCGCGAAGCTTTCTTT. Its protein product is CASSYSRGSTREAFF.

A single count supports this clone. The chain combines TRBV29-1 with TRBJ1-2; D remains ambiguous. The CDR3 length is 13 residues. The V gene lost 4 bases and the J gene lost 3 bases, with 12 bases spanning the gap. In germline, CDR1 is SQVTM, CDR2 ANQGSEA. This CDR3 reads CSVVVNTDYGYTF. The CDR3 bases are TGCAGCGTTGTCGTAAATACGGACTATGGCTACACCTTC.

This clone is a singleton in its sample. The rearrangement joins TRBV28 to TRBJ2-5, with D maybe TRBD1 (6 bases). Germline V lookup: CDR1 MDHEN, CDR2 SYDVKM. The CDR3 loop spans 17 amino acids. V was clipped by 4 bases and J by 5 bases, with 23 bases between them. The CDR3 DNA reads as TGTGCCAGCAGTTCAGGACTGGGATACAGGGCGGGCGAGACCCAGTACTTC. Its protein product is CASSSGLGYRAGETQYF.

The V gene is TRBV18, the J gene TRBJ1-1, with D tentatively TRBD1 (5 bases). Germline loops: CDR1 KGHSH, CDR2 LQKENI. The CDR3 consists of 15 residues. V was trimmed by 8 bases and J by 2 bases, leaving 18 bases between them. The CDR3 is CASHPQAGENTEAFF. The CDR3 DNA is TGTGCCAGCCATCCCCAGGCGGGGGAAAACACTGAAGCTTTCTTT.

This chain joins TRBV2 and TRBJ1-5; D is unresolved. The CDR3 extends over 13 amino acids. The germline gives CDR1 SNHLY, CDR2 FYNNEI. V was pared by 7 bases and J by 4 bases, with 11 bases between. The CDR3 nucleotides are TGTGCCAGCAAGAACAGCCCTAATCAGCCCCAGCATTTT. This gives the protein CASKNSPNQPQHF. Filled out from reference TRBV2 and TRBJ1-5, the complete variable domain reads EPEVTQTPSHQVTQMGQEVILRCVPISNHLYFYWYRQILGQKVEFLVSFYNNEISEKSEIFDDQFSVERPDGSNFTLKIRSTKLEDSAMYFCASKNSPNQPQHFGDGTRLSIL.

The chain has TRBV7-2 and TRBJ2-1; D possibly matches TRBD1 or TRBD2 (5 bases each). The germline V gene encodes CDR1 SGHTA and CDR2 FQGNSA. V gave up 5 bases and J gave up 2 bases, with 13 bases separating them. This CDR3 is 15 amino acids long. The chain's CDR3 is CASSPRGGTYNEQFF. In DNA, the CDR3 is TGTGCCAGCAGCCCGAGGGGCGGCACCTACAATGAGCAGTTCTTC.

The CDR3 sequence: CASSYGVNTDTQYF. CDR3 in DNA: TGTGCCAGCAGTTACGGAGTTAACACAGATACGCAGTATTTT. The chain links TRBV6-6 to TRBJ2-3; D is uncertain. V was shortened by 2 bases and J by 2 bases, with 8 bases between the two germline ends. From germline, CDR1 is MNHNY and CDR2 SVGAGI (reference sequence). CDR3 length equals 14 residues.

CDR3 sequence: CASRQTIIRGYGYTF. DNA of the CDR3: TGTGCCAGCCGACAGACGATCATTCGGGGGTATGGCTACACCTTC. The chain uses TRBV2 and TRBJ1-2, with TRBD1 as a possible D gene (5 bases). Trimming cost V 8 bases and J 5 bases, with 21 bases left between them. This CDR3 region has 15 residues. CDR1 is SNHLY, CDR2 FYNNEI, per germline.